One sample yielded the 24 T cell receptor beta chains listed below, sequenced in a study of cytomegalovirus exposure and HLA in healthy donors (dated by TCRdb to the late 2010s). The library was prepared using the immunoSEQ multiplex PCR assay. TCRdb holds this immuneACCESS table with in-frame rearrangements only. Some clones are missing; in checked studies, unresolved V genes explain under half, and the rest has no known cause. This sample lists 220,000 or so clones; around 90% were detected once. Roughly 1% of the sample is in the top ten clones. The specimen sequenced was PBMCs. The receptors originated from a woman aged 18-29 years in good health and CMV-seronegative.

The chain uses TRBV5-6 and TRBJ2-1; 8 nucleotides match TRBD2. The CDR3 covers 18 residues. The germline V gene encodes CDR1 SGHDT and CDR2 YYEEEE. Trimming took 5 bases from V and 9 from J; bases not matched to a gene: 22. CDR3 bases: TGTGCCAGCAGTCCCCGGGTGGGACTAGGCCCAATCTGGGTTGAGCAGTTCTTC. Its protein is CASSPRVGLGPIWVEQFF. The full variable domain, in which reference TRBV5-6 and TRBJ2-1 provide the parts outside the CDR3, is DAGVTQSPTHLIKTRGQQVTLRCSPKSGHDTVSWYQQALGQGPQFIFQYYEEEERQRGNFPDRFSGHQFPNYSSELNVNALLLGDSALYLCASSPRVGLGPIWVEQFFGPGTRLTVL.

As concerns this clone: This sample also contains other DNA sequences that code for the same CDR3. The rearrangement links TRBV30 to TRBJ1-1, with a weak D call TRBD1 (6 bases). The CDR3 has 12 amino acids. Germline V gene data show CDR1 as GTSNPN and CDR2 as SVGIG (reference sequence). V was cut by 4 bases and J by 4 bases, with 10 bases left in between. DNA for the CDR3: TGTGCCTGGACCAGGGGCGGCACTGAAGCTTTCTTT. Amino acid sequence: CAWTRGGTEAFF.

This chain uses TRBV5-1 with TRBJ2-7; 8 positions match TRBD2. Germline CDR1 SGHRS, CDR2 YFSETQ. The CDR3 is 15 residues long. J gave up 5 bases and V 7 bases, and 14 bases lay outside the gene matches. The CDR3 region is CASGGPGTRVHEQYF. The CDR3 nucleotides are TGCGCCAGCGGAGGGCCCGGGACTAGGGTCCACGAGCAGTACTTC. The full variable domain, in which reference TRBV5-1 and TRBJ2-7 provide the parts outside the CDR3, is KAGVTQTPRYLIKTRGQQVTLSCSPISGHRSVSWYQQTPGQGLQFLFEYFSETQRNKGNFPGRFSGRQFSNSRSEMNVSTLELGDSALYLCASGGPGTRVHEQYFGPGTRLTVT.

The chain links TRBV27 to TRBJ1-2, with a possible D match to TRBD1 (5 bases). Trimming removed 2 bases from V and 5 bases from J, with 9 bases in between. The CDR3 has 13 amino acids. Per germline, CDR1 MNHEY and CDR2 SMNVEV (reference sequence). CDR3 nucleotides: TGTGCCAGCAGTTTAGGGGCCGAGTATGGCTACACCTTC. Amino acid sequence: CASSLGAEYGYTF.

The rearrangement uses TRBV19 and TRBJ2-1; D gene unclear. Germline V CDR1 and CDR2: LNHDA, SQIVND (reference sequence). Trimming removed 0 bases from V and 5 bases from J, with 8 bases in between. This CDR3 spans 14 amino acids. CDR3 loop: CASSIDFSDNEQFF. The CDR3 region has the DNA TGTGCCAGTAGTATAGATTTTTCGGACAATGAGCAGTTCTTC.

The genes are TRBV19 and TRBJ2-1; D remains unclear. V was pared by 3 bases and J by 7 bases, with 4 bases between. CDR3 length: 11 amino acids. Germline V gene sequence: CDR1 LNHDA, CDR2 SQIVND (reference sequence). The CDR3 DNA follows: TGTGCCAGTAGTATTTATAATGAGCAGTTCTTC. This sequence encodes CASSIYNEQFF.

This clone was observed once. The rearrangement uses TRBV30 and TRBJ2-7, with 9 positions matching TRBD2. J gave up 6 bases and V 0 bases, and 12 bases lay outside the gene matches. The length of the CDR3 is 16 residues. The V gene's germline CDR1 is GTSNPN and CDR2 SVGIG (reference sequence). Here the CDR3 reads CAWSVGRAGGPSEQYF. CDR3 DNA sequence: TGTGCCTGGAGTGTCGGTCGGGCGGGAGGGCCAAGCGAGCAGTACTTC.

The genes are TRBV27 and TRBJ1-3; D is possibly TRBD1 (6 bases). Germline CDR1 and CDR2: MNHEY and SMNVEV (reference sequence). Trimming took off 3 bases at V and 4 bases at J, with 13 bases between the two ends. The CDR3 sequence is 15 residues long. The CDR3 here is CASSLAGGPGNTIYF. For the CDR3, the DNA is TGTGCCAGCAGTTTGGCGGGGGGGCCCGGAAACACCATATATTTT.

This chain links TRBV19 with TRBJ2-3, with 10 bases identical to TRBD1. Germline V gene data show CDR1 as LNHDA and CDR2 as SQIVND (reference sequence). J was trimmed by 5 bases and V by 10 bases; bases with no gene match: 6. The CDR3 covers 13 residues. CDR3 residues: CAIRDRGRDTQYF. The CDR3 DNA is TGTGCCATCAGGGACAGGGGACGAGATACGCAGTATTTT.

The V and J genes are TRBV11-3 and TRBJ2-7; the D is unclear. This CDR3 contains 11 residues. Germline V lookup: CDR1 SGHNT, CDR2 YENEEA. Trimming pared 6 bases from V and 4 bases from J, leaving 7 bases between. This CDR3 is CASSSGYEQYF. CDR3 DNA: TGTGCCAGCAGTTCCGGTTACGAGCAGTACTTC.

The gene calls are TRBV30 and TRBJ2-3; 10 positions match TRBD1. This CDR3 region has 15 residues. V was clipped by 2 bases and J by 3 bases; unmatched bases: 5. CDR1 GTSNPN and CDR2 SVGIG come from the germline V gene (reference sequence). CDR3: CAWSTRQGATDTQYF. DNA of the CDR3: TGTGCCTGGAGTACCCGACAGGGGGCAACAGATACGCAGTATTTT.

J is TRBJ1-2 and V is TRBV19; TRBD1 matches 10 bases. Germline V gene sequence: CDR1 LNHDA, CDR2 SQIVND (reference sequence). V lost 3 bases to trimming and J lost 4 bases; unmatched junction nucleotides: 8. The CDR3 totals 16 residues. The CDR3 region is CASSISGTGEGYGYTF. DNA of the CDR3: TGTGCCAGTAGTATTTCTGGGACAGGGGAAGGCTATGGCTACACCTTC. The full variable domain, rest sourced from reference TRBV19 and TRBJ1-2, is DGGITQSPKYLFRKEGQNVTLSCEQNLNHDAMYWYRQDPGQGLRLIYYSQIVNDFQKGDIAEGYSVSREKKESFPLTVTSAQKNPTAFYLCASSISGTGEGYGYTFGSGTRLTVV.

The chain has TRBV2 and TRBJ2-1; 9 nucleotides agree with TRBD2. With 5 bases clipped from V and 5 bases from J, the junction kept 13 bases outside the gene matches. CDR3 length: 17 residues. Germline loops: CDR1 SNHLY, CDR2 FYNNEI. CDR3: CASSTDWSSGGDNEQFF. As DNA, the CDR3 is TGTGCCAGCAGTACAGACTGGAGTAGCGGGGGTGACAATGAGCAGTTCTTC.

This chain connects TRBV28 to TRBJ2-3, with 13 bases that match TRBD2. The CDR3 contains 14 residues. The V gene end was trimmed by 7 bases and the J gene end by 4 bases; junction bases not matched to a gene: 2. CDR1 and CDR2 from the germline V gene are MDHEN and SYDVKM. CDR3 in DNA: TGTGCCAGCAAAACTAGCGGGAGGGCAGATACGCAGTATTTT. Protein: CASKTSGRADTQYF.

The rearrangement uses TRBV5-1 and TRBJ2-7, with TRBD2 identical over 7 bases. Germline CDR1 and CDR2: SGHRS and YFSETQ. CDR3 length: 16 residues. After removal of 6 bases from V and 0 bases from J, the junction contained 12 bases not matched to a gene. The CDR3 region is CASTPGLAGSSYEQYF. In nucleotides, the CDR3 is TGCGCCAGCACCCCTGGATTAGCGGGTAGCTCCTACGAGCAGTACTTC.

The V call is TRBV2, the J call TRBJ1-5; TRBD1 matches at 9 bases. Looked up from germline, CDR1 is SNHLY and CDR2 is FYNNEI. The CDR3 loop spans 15 amino acids. J gave up 2 bases and V 9 bases, and 8 bases lay outside the gene matches. CDR3 sequence reads: CASGTGSHGNQPQHF. Written as DNA, the CDR3 is TGTGCCAGTGGGACAGGGAGTCATGGCAATCAGCCCCAGCATTTT. The variable domain in full, completed from reference TRBV2 and TRBJ1-5, reads EPEVTQTPSHQVTQMGQEVILRCVPISNHLYFYWYRQILGQKVEFLVSFYNNEISEKSEIFDDQFSVERPDGSNFTLKIRSTKLEDSAMYFCASGTGSHGNQPQHFGDGTRLSIL.

The chain combines TRBV11-2 with TRBJ1-3; a weak D match, TRBD1 (5 bases). Between the trimmed V and J ends, which lost 5 bases and 1 base, there was a span of 12 bases. Germline V gene sequence: CDR1 SGHAT, CDR2 FQNNGV. There are 15 residues in the CDR3. The CDR3 coding sequence is TGTGCCAGCAGCCTTCAGGGAAATTCTGGAAACACCATATATTTT. Encoded protein: CASSLQGNSGNTIYF.

This chain joins TRBV27 and TRBJ2-1; D call uncertain. Germline V gene data show CDR1 as MNHEY and CDR2 as SMNVEV (reference sequence). This CDR3 has 13 amino acids. Trimming stripped 3 bases from V and 5 bases from J, with 8 bases between. CDR3 in amino acids: CASSFLFHNEQFF. The CDR3 DNA follows: TGTGCCAGCAGTTTCCTTTTTCACAATGAGCAGTTCTTC.

This clone was recorded once. Other DNA sequences in this sample translate to the same CDR3. The chain has TRBV11-2 and TRBJ2-1, with TRBD1 as a possible D gene (5 bases). V dropped 5 bases and J dropped 4 bases, with 9 bases sitting between them. In germline, CDR1 is SGHAT, CDR2 FQNNGV. The CDR3 has 13 residues. Here the CDR3 DNA reads TGTGCCAGCAGCCAAGGGGTGTACAATGAGCAGTTCTTC. Its protein product is CASSQGVYNEQFF.

V is TRBV27 and J is TRBJ1-1, with TRBD1 matching over 7 bases. J gave up 3 bases and V 2 bases, and 3 bases lay outside the gene matches. The CDR3 covers 14 residues. Per the germline V gene, CDR1 is MNHEY and CDR2 is SMNVEV (reference sequence). The DNA of the CDR3 is TGTGCCAGCAGTTTACAGGGACAGCACACTGAAGCTTTCTTT. Protein: CASSLQGQHTEAFF.

The CDR3 region is CASSPRDQGRTEAFF. CDR3 bases: TGTGCCAGCAGCCCTAGGGACCAGGGGCGAACTGAAGCTTTCTTT. V usage is TRBV9 and J usage is TRBJ1-1; D possibly corresponds to TRBD1 (6 bases). V lost 4 bases and J 5 bases, leaving 18 bases between the germline ends. The germline V gene has CDR1 SGDLS and CDR2 YYNGEE. The CDR3 contains 15 residues.

V gene TRBV28 combines with J gene TRBJ2-1; TRBD2 aligns across 12 bases. Germline CDR1 and CDR2: MDHEN and SYDVKM. V gave up 6 bases and J gave up 2 bases; unmatched junction bases: 11. The length of the CDR3 is 18 residues. The CDR3, as DNA: TGTGCCAGCAGCTACTGGACTAGCGGGATAGGAGCCTACAATGAGCAGTTCTTC. Translating gives CASSYWTSGIGAYNEQFF.

The chain has TRBV7-9 and TRBJ1-1; perhaps TRBD1 as D (5 bases). The CDR3 has 15 amino acids. Trimming stripped 2 bases from V and 1 base from J, with 11 bases between. CDR1 and CDR2 (germline): SEHNR, FQNEAQ (reference sequence). CDR3 in DNA: TGTGCCAGCAGCTTACAAGGAGACAGGAACACTGAAGCTTTCTTT. This translates into CASSLQGDRNTEAFF.

This clone was seen a handful of times. The rearrangement uses TRBV6-5 and TRBJ1-5, with D unclear. Germline V CDR1 and CDR2: MNHEY, SVGAGI. Trimming stripped 6 bases from V and 6 bases from J, with 18 bases between. This CDR3 has 15 residues. The CDR3 protein is CASSVREDSGQPQHF. CDR3 in DNA: TGTGCCAGCAGCGTCCGGGAGGATTCGGGTCAGCCCCAGCATTTT.